This TCR beta chain appears in the sequencing data of a study of blood T cell repertoires in COVID-19. Study in general: COVID-19 samples collected from the United States, Italy and Spain covered acute and convalescent phases. From T cells, B-cell-depleted T cells, or PBMCs came the material, which was cDNA or gDNA.

This clone has only a few counts. Authors' data handling: Estimates of nucleated cell counts were drawn from the amplification of reference gene primers. Repertoires were generated with immunoSEQ multiplex PCR, while TCRdb's copy carries only in-frame clones and drops some. That table supplies the V and J calls and clone size; D and trimming were determined from the DNA. The sample includes about 67,000 clones, roughly nine tenths of them seen just once. Germline values: CDR1 MNHEY, CDR2 SMNVEV (reference sequence). V was cut by 4 bases and J by 7 bases, with 16 bases left in between. The CDR3 has 14 amino acids.

The sequenced sample consisted of peripheral blood. V gene TRBV27 combines with J gene TRBJ1-2; no firm D call. This clonotype was obtained from a man aged 45-65 years with active COVID-19. CDR3 protein: CASSSAGSPGGYTF. In DNA, the CDR3 is TGTGCCAGCAGTTCAGCCGGGTCCCCGGGTGGCTACACCTTC.